These 14 T cell receptor beta chains came from one sample sequenced in a study of lymphopenia after photon versus proton radiotherapy. Using immunoSEQ multiplex PCR, the repertoire was profiled, and TCRdb retains in-frame clones only, with some absent. The sample carries tens of thousands of clones, more than 75% recorded once. Here the sequenced sample was peripheral blood, taken from a patient treated with proton-based radiotherapy. These receptors all come from a man older than 75 with esophageal cancer.

For this clone: In the same sample, other DNA sequences code for this CDR3. The chain employs TRBV5-1 and TRBJ2-7; 7 bases line up with TRBD2. The trim removed 0 bases at V and 3 bases at J, leaving 6 bases unmatched. This CDR3 has 15 amino acids. Germline CDR1 and CDR2: SGHRS and YFSETQ. The CDR3 is CASSLGGRADYEQYF. Here the CDR3 DNA reads TGCGCCAGCAGCTTGGGGGGGAGGGCCGACTACGAGCAGTACTTC.

The chain links TRBV5-1 to TRBJ2-7; no firm D call. Deletions cut 4 bases from V and 2 bases from J, with 16 bases between. CDR1 and CDR2 (germline): SGHRS, YFSETQ. The CDR3 covers 15 residues. This CDR3 is CASSVQDSPAYEQYF. CDR3 DNA sequence: TGCGCCAGCAGCGTCCAAGACTCGCCGGCCTACGAGCAGTACTTC.

This chain joins TRBV9 and TRBJ1-1, with 8 nucleotides matching TRBD1. Germline lookup yields CDR1 SGDLS and CDR2 YYNGEE. The ends lost 1 base at V and 5 bases at J; junction bases unmatched: 1. There are 13 residues in the CDR3. The CDR3: CASSVQGATEAFF. In DNA, the CDR3 is TGTGCCAGCAGCGTACAGGGGGCAACTGAAGCTTTCTTT.

The chain has TRBV5-1 and TRBJ1-1; maybe TRBD1 (5 bases). The CDR3 consists of 14 residues. CDR1 SGHRS and CDR2 YFSETQ come from the germline V gene. V dropped 2 bases and J dropped 2 bases, with 10 bases sitting between them. The CDR3 nucleotides read TGCGCCAGCAGCTTTGGACACGTTAACACTGAAGCTTTCTTT. It yields the protein CASSFGHVNTEAFF.

This chain uses TRBV27 with TRBJ2-3, with a possible D match to TRBD2 (6 bases). V was shortened by 7 bases and J by 2 bases, with 16 bases between the two germline ends. Germline V lookup: CDR1 MNHEY, CDR2 SMNVEV (reference sequence). The CDR3 sequence is 15 residues long. CDR3 bases: TGTGCCAGCAAACTAGAACGGGAGACCACAGATACGCAGTATTTT. As protein: CASKLERETTDTQYF.

CDR3 in DNA: TGCGCCAGCAGCTTGGCCATTGGGCAGACCGGGGAGCTGTTTTTT. The encoded protein is CASSLAIGQTGELFF. The chain employs TRBV5-1 and TRBJ2-2, with no clear D. Germline V CDR1 and CDR2: SGHRS, YFSETQ. This CDR3 spans 15 amino acids. Trimming left V 0 bases short and J 5 bases short, with 11 bases between.

This clone was observed a single time. This rearrangement joins TRBV4-2 to TRBJ2-7, with D possibly being TRBD1 (6 bases). Trimming took off 5 bases at V and 6 bases at J, with 20 bases between the two ends. The germline V gene has CDR1 LGHNA and CDR2 YNFKEQ. The CDR3 extends over 15 amino acids. CDR3 coding DNA: TGTGCCAGCAGCTCTCCAGGGGCAGGGACGGTCGAGCAGTACTTC. Amino acids: CASSSPGAGTVEQYF.

The V gene is TRBV4-3, the J gene TRBJ2-3, with D possibly matching TRBD1 (5 bases). Germline values: CDR1 LGHNA, CDR2 YSLEER. This CDR3 is built from 17 residues. V was trimmed by 1 base and J by 2 bases, leaving 16 bases between them. CDR3 sequence (DNA): TGCGCCAGCAGCCAAGCTGTATCCACGGACAACACAGATACGCAGTATTTT. Its protein product is CASSQAVSTDNTDTQYF.

The chain links TRBV7-2 to TRBJ2-7; D is perhaps TRBD2 (5 bases). CDR1 and CDR2 (germline): SGHTA, FQGNSA. There are 14 residues in the CDR3. Trimming took 1 base from V and 2 from J, leaving 9 bases between them. The CDR3 region has the DNA TGTGCCAGCAGCTTAGACCCGCGGGCCTACGAGCAGTACTTC. Translating gives CASSLDPRAYEQYF.

The chain uses TRBV7-6 and TRBJ2-7; D unresolved. This CDR3 comprises 17 residues. Germline V CDR1 and CDR2: SGHVS, FNYEAQ. V lost 5 bases, J lost 0 bases, and 20 bases lay in between. The CDR3 region has the DNA TGTGCCAGCAGCCCCTCAGCTGGCCCCGCGAGCTCCTACGAGCAGTACTTC. Translated, it gives CASSPSAGPASSYEQYF.

The chain uses TRBV6-5 and TRBJ1-6; TRBD1 might be the D (6 bases). The CDR3 runs 14 residues. Germline V gives CDR1 MNHEY, CDR2 SVGAGI. V lost 5 bases to trimming and J lost 7 bases, with 12 bases between them. As DNA, the CDR3 is TGTGCCAGCAGTCCCCGACAGGCCAATTCACCCCTCCACTTT. It yields the protein CASSPRQANSPLHF.

The chain has TRBV11-3 and TRBJ2-3; D not certain. The CDR3 has 14 residues. With 8 bases removed from V and 0 bases from J, the gap between germline ends came to 12 bases. Germline lookup yields CDR1 SGHNT and CDR2 YENEEA. As DNA, the CDR3 is TGTGCCAGCGCAAGAACACCTAGCACAGATACGCAGTATTTT. This encodes CASARTPSTDTQYF.

The sample holds one count of this clone. The rearrangement links TRBV25-1 to TRBJ2-2; 7 bases map to TRBD1. CDR3 length: 16 amino acids. V lost 1 base to trimming and J lost 2 bases; unmatched junction nucleotides: 4. The germline V gene has CDR1 MGHDK and CDR2 SYGVNS. CDR3 bases: TGTGCCAGCAGTGAATTTAGGACAGGAAACACCGGGGAGCTGTTTTTT. Translating it yields CASSEFRTGNTGELFF. Supplemented by reference TRBV25-1 and TRBJ2-2, the full variable domain reads EADIYQTPRYLVIGTGKKITLECSQTMGHDKMYWYQQDPGMELHLIHYSYGVNSTEKGDLSSESTVSRIRTEHFPLTLESARPSHTSQYLCASSEFRTGNTGELFFGEGSRLTVL.

The chain recombines TRBV11-2 with TRBJ2-7; either TRBD1 or TRBD2 may supply D (8 bases each). Per the germline V gene, CDR1 is SGHAT and CDR2 is FQNNGV. The CDR3 is 16 residues long. Trimming removed 5 bases at V and 6 bases at J, with 23 bases between. DNA for the CDR3: TGTGCCAGCAGCCCAATCCAGGGGGCGGGAGGTCGCGAGCAGTACTTC. This translates into CASSPIQGAGGREQYF.